This TCR beta chain was identified in a study of shared clonotypes between healthy human individuals. It was CD45RO-negative cells, positively selected for CCR7, that made up naive CD8 cells, with terminally differentiated effector memory CD45RA+ cells excluded. This table comes from immunoSEQ multiplex PCR, and its TCRdb copy is limited to in-frame clones, with some not included. Of about 2 million clones listed, approximately 95% are singletons. The length of the CDR3 is 14 residues. The germline V gene encodes CDR1 MNHEY and CDR2 SMNVEV (reference sequence). The V and J ends lost 5 bases and 1 base respectively, with 12 bases between them. General study findings and limits: A handful of donors shared approximately 5% of their naive CD4 clonotypes. Naive subsets generally had larger estimated richness than memory subsets. Generation of non-shared clonotypes was less probable than generation of clonotypes shared by all four donors.

Regarding this clone: The target antigen is unknown.

The sequence was obtained from a man younger than 35 in good health. Sequenced input: naive CD8+ T cells sorted from blood. J is TRBJ2-7 and V is TRBV27; TRBD1 is a possible D gene (6 bases). The CDR3 DNA sequence: TGTGCCAGCAGTCCATATGGACAGTCCTACGAGCAGTACTTC. Translated, it gives CASSPYGQSYEQYF.